This TCR beta chain was retrieved from a study of blood T cell repertoires in COVID-19. As for the study in general: Collection of acute and convalescent COVID-19 samples took place in the United States, Italy and Spain.

Original methodology: The assay estimated nucleated cells by amplifying reference gene primers. The assay was immunoSEQ multiplex PCR, and TCRdb's table has in-frame clones only and misses some. V and J calls and clone size are copied from that table; D and trimming were computed from the DNA. The sample includes 440,000 or so clones, roughly 90% seen only once; the top ten take 1.5% to 1.7%. The CDR3 consists of 15 residues. Germline CDR1 and CDR2: LNHDA and SQIVND (reference sequence). V lost 0 bases and J 3 bases, leaving 9 bases between the germline ends. Specimen: peripheral blood. This chain links TRBV19 with TRBJ1-3, with D uncertain. The TCR comes from a woman in her thirties or forties with COVID-19, enrolled during active disease. The CDR3 nucleotides are TGTGCCAGTAGTATAGATCGAACCTATGGAAACACCATATATTTT. Translated: CASSIDRTYGNTIYF.